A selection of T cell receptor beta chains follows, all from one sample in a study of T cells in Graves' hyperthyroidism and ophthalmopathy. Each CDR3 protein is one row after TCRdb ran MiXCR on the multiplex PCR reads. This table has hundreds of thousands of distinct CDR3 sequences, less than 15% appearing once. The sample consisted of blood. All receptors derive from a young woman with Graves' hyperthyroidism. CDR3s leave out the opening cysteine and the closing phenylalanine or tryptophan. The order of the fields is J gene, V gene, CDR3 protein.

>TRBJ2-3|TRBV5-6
ASSFRGVNTDTQY
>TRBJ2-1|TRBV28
ASTEVARSPYNEQF
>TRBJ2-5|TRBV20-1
SVRGTQLGAQY
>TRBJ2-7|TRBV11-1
ASSARLDSEQY
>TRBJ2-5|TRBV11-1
ASSQVYWETQY
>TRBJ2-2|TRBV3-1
ASSQENHVKVGELF
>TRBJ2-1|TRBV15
ATSVRVGGHSEQF
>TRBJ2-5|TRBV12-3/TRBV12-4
ASSSLRQNFQETQY
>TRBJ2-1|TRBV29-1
SVEDGSRDRGYNEQF
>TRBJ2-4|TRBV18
ASSQGSKNIQY
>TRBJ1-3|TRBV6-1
ASSEVPGQGRHTIY
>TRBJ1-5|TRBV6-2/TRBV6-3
ASSYDTHSNQPQH
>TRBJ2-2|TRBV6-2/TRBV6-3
ASSYPTGGGRGELF
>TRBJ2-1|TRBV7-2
ASSLTPGAYNEQF
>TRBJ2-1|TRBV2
ASGRRLAGGNEQF
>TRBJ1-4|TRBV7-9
ASSFPGQGKEKLF
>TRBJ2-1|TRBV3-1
ASSPYLAGDYNEQF
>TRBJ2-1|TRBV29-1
SVTGLAGVYNEQF
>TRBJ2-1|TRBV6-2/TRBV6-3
ASLASSYNEQF
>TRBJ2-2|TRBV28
ASSFSAGVGTGELF
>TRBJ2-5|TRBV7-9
ASRGSGRAETQY